The TCR beta chain under discussion was sequenced for a study of cytomegalovirus exposure and HLA in healthy donors. Remarks on this clone: Antigen: not known.

The V and J ends lost 0 bases and 8 bases respectively, with 11 bases between them. There are 13 residues in the CDR3. Germline V gives CDR1 SGHDT, CDR2 YYEEEE. Only in-frame clones appear in the TCRdb table, and some are missing; sequencing was by immunoSEQ multiplex PCR. The sample includes 97,000 or so clones, 87% of them seen just once. Study findings and constraints: A subsequent analysis found that TCR clusters from the first cohort also tended to co-occur in the roughly 120 validation repertoires, with 94% of cluster scores above 0.

V usage is TRBV5-6 and J usage is TRBJ1-1, with TRBD1 as a possible D gene (6 bases). The specimen was PBMCs. This receptor was taken from a woman aged 25 to 39 in good health and CMV-seronegative. This CDR3 reads CASSLAVQGEAFF. The CDR3 DNA reads as TGTGCCAGCAGCTTGGCGGTACAGGGCGAAGCTTTCTTT.